This TCR beta chain comes out of a study of CD8+ T cells in alopecia areata. Whole-study findings and limits: Between patients, shared TCR sequences were less clear than in mice. This was possibly due in part to HLA diversity in the patient population.

Isolated RNA was reverse transcribed into cDNA used as the sequencing template. The data were produced by immunoSEQ multiplex PCR, yet TCRdb's version contains in-frame clones alone and is incomplete. Of 200,000 to 250,000 clones listed, 30% to 40% are singletons. Looked up from germline, CDR1 is LNHDA and CDR2 is SQIVND (reference sequence). Deletions cut 4 bases from V and 3 bases from J, with 9 bases between. The CDR3 loop spans 14 amino acids. This clone was seen a few times. Its antigen is unidentified. The treatment here: oral pan-JAK inhibitor, 5-10 mg twice daily. The origin of this receptor is a human donor with alopecia areata. This specimen was CD4+ T cells sorted from blood, taken between weeks 30 and 35, from a patient treated with tofacitinib. The chain recombines TRBV19 with TRBJ2-2, with a possible D match to TRBD2 (6 bases). The CDR3 reads CASSNQRDTGELFF. CDR3 DNA sequence: TGTGCCAGTAGTAACCAGCGGGACACCGGGGAGCTGTTTTTT. Full variable domain (outside the CDR3, taken from reference TRBV19 and TRBJ2-2): DGGITQSPKYLFRKEGQNVTLSCEQNLNHDAMYWYRQDPGQGLRLIYYSQIVNDFQKGDIAEGYSVSREKKESFPLTVTSAQKNPTAFYLCASSNQRDTGELFFGEGSRLTVL.